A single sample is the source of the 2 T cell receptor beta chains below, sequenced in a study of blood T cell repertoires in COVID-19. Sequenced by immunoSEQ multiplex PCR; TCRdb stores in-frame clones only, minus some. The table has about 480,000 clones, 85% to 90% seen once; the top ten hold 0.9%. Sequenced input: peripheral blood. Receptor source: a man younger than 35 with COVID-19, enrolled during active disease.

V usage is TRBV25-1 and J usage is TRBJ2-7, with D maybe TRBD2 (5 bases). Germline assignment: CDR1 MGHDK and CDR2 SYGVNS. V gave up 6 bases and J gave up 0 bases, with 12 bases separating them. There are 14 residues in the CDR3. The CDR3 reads CASRRAWISYEQYF. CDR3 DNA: TGTGCCAGCAGGAGGGCGTGGATCTCCTACGAGCAGTACTTC.

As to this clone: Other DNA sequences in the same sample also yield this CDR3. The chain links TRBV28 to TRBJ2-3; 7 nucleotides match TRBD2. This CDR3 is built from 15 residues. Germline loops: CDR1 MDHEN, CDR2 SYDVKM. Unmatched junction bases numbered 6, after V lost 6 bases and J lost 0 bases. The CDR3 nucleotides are TGTGCCAGCAGCTTGGGAGGGGAAAGCACAGATACGCAGTATTTT. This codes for CASSLGGESTDTQYF. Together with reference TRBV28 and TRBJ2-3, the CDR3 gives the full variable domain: DVKVTQSSRYLVKRTGEKVFLECVQDMDHENMFWYRQDPGLGLRLIYFSYDVKMKEKGDIPEGYSVSREKKERFSLILESASTNQTSMYLCASSLGGESTDTQYFGPGTRLTVL.